This T cell receptor (beta chain) was identified in a study of blood T cell repertoires in COVID-19. Overall study: From T cells, B-cell-depleted T cells, or PBMCs came the material, which was cDNA or gDNA.

Germline V gives CDR1 SGHDN, CDR2 FVKESK. This CDR3 contains 14 residues. The V end lost 1 base, the J end lost 8 bases, and 14 bases lay between the germline ends. Here immunoSEQ multiplex PCR was the method, and the copy in TCRdb shows in-frame clones only, minus some. The data show 15,000 or so clones, 70% to 90% seen once. This clonotype was sampled from a human donor in a cohort sampled during active COVID-19. The sample taken for sequencing was peripheral blood. This sequence joins TRBV14 and TRBJ1-2; D is uncertain. The CDR3 reads CASSQAGRVGGYTF. The CDR3 region has the DNA TGTGCCAGCAGCCAAGCGGGAAGGGTGGGCGGCTACACCTTC.